These T cell receptor beta chains were read from a single sample in a study of T cells in Graves' hyperthyroidism and ophthalmopathy. TCRdb recomputed calls from the multiplex PCR reads with MiXCR, one row per CDR3 protein. The sample lists hundreds of thousands of distinct CDR3 sequences, roughly 14% occurring once. The material sequenced was blood. Receptor source: a man aged 18 to 35 with Graves' ophthalmopathy. The CDR3 runs from the conserved cysteine through the conserved F or W. D genes are given only for firm matches.

V gene	J gene	D gene	CDR3 protein
TRBV7-8	TRBJ2-1	TRBD2	CASSLVPSGSNNEQFF
TRBV11-2	TRBJ2-2	NA	CASNDRGRNTGELFF
TRBV20-1	TRBJ2-1	TRBD2	CSAREGRTYNEQFF
TRBV4-1	TRBJ1-5	TRBD1	CASSRGTADLQPQHF
TRBV24-1	TRBJ2-2	NA	CATSDGGRPNTGELFF
TRBV5-1	TRBJ2-2	NA	CASSFYETGELFF
TRBV28	TRBJ1-4	NA	CASTDPSFGEKLFF
TRBV5-1	TRBJ2-1	TRBD2	CASSPPGLAFDEQFF
TRBV3-1	TRBJ1-6	NA	CASSQDQGSPLHF
TRBV7-8	TRBJ2-3	TRBD2	CASSWVGTSGASTDTQYF